Reported below is one T cell receptor beta chain. This sample stems from a study of T cell changes during pregnancy in multiple sclerosis. This table comes from immunoSEQ multiplex PCR, and its TCRdb copy is limited to in-frame clones, with some not included. The data show fewer than 100,000 clones, roughly 91% seen once. Germline V gene data show CDR1 as MGHDK and CDR2 as SYGVNS. Trimming cost V 2 bases and J 5 bases; bases outside gene matches: 5. This CDR3 contains 15 residues. The sequenced sample was peripheral blood, obtained after pregnancy. This chain connects TRBV25-1 to TRBJ2-3; 9 nucleotides match TRBD2. This receptor was obtained from a female donor in good health, enrolled as a control in a pregnancy study. This CDR3 is CASSEQREEGDTQYF. CDR3 nucleotide sequence: TGTGCCAGCAGTGAACAGCGGGAGGAGGGAGATACGCAGTATTTT.